A single TCR beta chain is shown here with its context. This clonotype has more than one count but fewer than ten. Its antigen specificity is not known. No base-level quality is on record; no much larger clone is a single base apart. Sequenced on an Illumina HiSeq 1500. The public sequencing data were trimmed at Q25 with fastp and processed into clonotypes with MiXCR by TCRdb, which kept only in-frame beta chains. Each entry merges the rows of one CDR3 protein and shows their most common DNA and genes. For this sample the table gives 350,000 to 450,000 distinct CDR3 sequences, of which over 15% were detected only once. Approximately 8% of the sample rests with the top ten. This sample stems from a study of T cell repertoires in cytomegalovirus infection (dated by TCRdb to between 2019 and 2020). Study-wide context: The HLA type of each donor mattered for the analysis, because public TCR beta signatures pointed to carriage of CMV infection along with the matching HLA type. What the research found in general, with its limitations: Cumulative frequency of public TCR beta family members discriminated carriers of CMV infection plus the relevant HLA type in this cohort and an independent 352-donor cohort. The ex vivo response was dominated by HLA-C-restricted CMV-specific TCR beta clonotypes, which also provided the single most frequent clonotype in two of eight donors.

CDR1 and CDR2, looked up from the germline V gene, are MNHNS and SASEGT. V is clipped by 5 bases and J by 5 bases, and the sequence between their germline boundaries is 21 bases long. Inclusive of the bounding cysteine and phenylalanine, the CDR3 is 16 residues long. Only the CDR3 region is kept as DNA, spanning 48 bases read in frame from base 1. The V gene is TRBV6-1 and the J gene is TRBJ1-1, and the D gene may be TRBD1, 6 bases matching. The sequenced sample consisted of PBMCs. The clonotype comes from a human donor in good health (CMV status not recorded). Some clones in this sample may be carry-over from other donors' samples. At the DNA level, the sequence is TGTGCCAGCAGTCCATACCGGGACACGGCAGGAACTGAAGCTTTCTTT. It translates as CASSPYRDTAGTEAFF.